The 8 T cell receptor beta chains presented below share a single source sample, sequenced in a study of cytomegalovirus exposure and HLA in healthy donors. The PCR used 60 Vbeta and 13 Jbeta primers. Produced via immunoSEQ multiplex PCR; TCRdb's table is partial and in-frame only. The profile shows around 200,000 clones, over 75% of them singletons. The material sequenced was PBMCs. These receptors were obtained from a woman aged 50 to 60 in good health and CMV-seronegative.

In its sample, this clone was seen once. The chain combines TRBV4-1 with TRBJ2-4; D remains unclear. In germline, CDR1 is MGHRA, CDR2 YSYEKL. Trimming stripped 1 base from V and 8 bases from J, with 18 bases between. CDR3 length: 16 amino acids. CDR3 nucleotide sequence: TGCGCCAGCAGCCAAGGTGTCACTCCAATTCGGGACATTCAGTACTTC. The encoded protein is CASSQGVTPIRDIQYF.

V and J are TRBV29-1 and TRBJ2-1; 11 nucleotides match TRBD2. The CDR3 runs to 13 residues. V shed 7 bases, J shed 3 bases, and the junction held 2 bases outside the gene matches. The germline V gene has CDR1 SQVTM and CDR2 ANQGSEA. CDR3 protein: CSAGLAGYNEQFF. For the CDR3, the DNA is TGCAGCGCTGGACTAGCGGGCTACAATGAGCAGTTCTTC.

The genes are TRBV5-6 and TRBJ2-3; 8 bases are a match to TRBD2. With V trimmed by 4 bases and J by 6 bases, 16 bases remained unmatched. Germline CDR1 is SGHDT and CDR2 is YYEEEE. The CDR3 loop spans 17 amino acids. CDR3 in DNA: TGTGCCAGCAGCCCGATGCGGGTAGGACTAGCAAGGGATACGCAGTATTTT. Protein: CASSPMRVGLARDTQYF.

The gene calls are TRBV27 and TRBJ2-5, with TRBD2 as a possible D gene (5 bases). The DNA end lines up better with TRBJ2-7; the J call may be wrong. CDR1 is MNHEY and CDR2 is SMNVEV in the germline V gene (reference sequence). The CDR3 consists of 13 residues. The CDR3: CASSLAGPYEQYF. In DNA, the CDR3 is TGTGCCAGCAGTTTAGCGGGCCCTTACGAGCAGTACTTC.

The chain has TRBV7-9 and TRBJ1-5; D may be TRBD1 (5 bases). The CDR3 contains 13 residues. Germline CDR1 and CDR2: SEHNR and FQNEAQ (reference sequence). The V end lost 5 bases, the J end lost 7 bases, and 12 bases lay between the germline ends. The CDR3, as DNA: TGTGCCAGCAGCCCCATTAAGGGGCAGCCCCAGCATTTT. It specifies CASSPIKGQPQHF.

To note about this clone: In the same sample, other DNA sequences code for this CDR3. The rearrangement links TRBV28 to TRBJ2-2, with TRBD1 identical over 8 bases. Unmatched junction bases numbered 1, after V lost 11 bases and J lost 2 bases. The germline V gene encodes CDR1 MDHEN and CDR2 SYDVKM. The CDR3 runs 12 residues. CDR3 nucleotide sequence: TGTGCCGGACAGGGTAACACCGGGGAGCTGTTTTTT. As protein: CAGQGNTGELFF.

V gene TRBV6-1 combines with J gene TRBJ1-5; D uncertain. Per the germline V gene, CDR1 is MNHNS and CDR2 is SASEGT. Trimming took off 2 bases at V and 9 bases at J, with 11 bases between the two ends. This CDR3 spans 13 amino acids. CDR3 loop: CASSESGSVPQHF. The CDR3 nucleotides are TGTGCCAGCAGTGAATCGGGGAGTGTGCCCCAGCATTTT.

DNA of the CDR3: TGCAGCGTTGACGGAGCGGGAGGGCCCTACGAGCAGTACTTC. This codes for CSVDGAGGPYEQYF. This chain joins TRBV29-1 and TRBJ2-7; 10 nucleotides line up with TRBD2. Trimming at V came to 3 bases and at J to 2 bases, leaving 4 bases not matched to a gene. CDR1 and CDR2 from the germline V gene are SQVTM and ANQGSEA. The CDR3 sequence is 14 residues long.